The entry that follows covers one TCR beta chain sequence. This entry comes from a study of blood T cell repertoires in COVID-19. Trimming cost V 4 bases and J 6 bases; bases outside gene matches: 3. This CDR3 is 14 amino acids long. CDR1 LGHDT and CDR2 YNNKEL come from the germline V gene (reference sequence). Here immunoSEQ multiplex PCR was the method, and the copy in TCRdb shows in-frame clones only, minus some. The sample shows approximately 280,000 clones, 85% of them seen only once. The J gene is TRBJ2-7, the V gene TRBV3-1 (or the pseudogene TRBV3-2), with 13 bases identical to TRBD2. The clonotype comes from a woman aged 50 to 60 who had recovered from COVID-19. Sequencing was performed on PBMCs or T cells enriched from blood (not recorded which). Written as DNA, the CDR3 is TGTGCCAGCAGCCTTGGACTAGCGGGAGCCGAGCAGTACTTC. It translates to CASSLGLAGAEQYF.